Listed here is a single T cell receptor (beta chain). Antigen: not known. This specimen comes from a study of cytomegalovirus exposure and HLA in healthy donors. Donors in the study were healthy people who gave bone marrow. The study, taken as a whole, reports: It is likely that the observed cluster of highly shared sequence variants was a sequencing artifact. Later work associated 17,000 or so TCR beta sequences with HLA alleles at 0.05 false discovery rate.

Vbeta (60) and Jbeta (13) primers were used in the PCR. Some clones are missing from TCRdb's copy, which holds only in-frame ones; the method was immunoSEQ multiplex PCR. Here the sample spans approximately 140,000 clones, under 85% being singletons. Per germline, CDR1 MNHNS and CDR2 SASEGT. The CDR3 loop spans 13 amino acids. The chain employs TRBV6-1 and TRBJ2-5; maybe TRBD1 (5 bases). The assigned J gene may be wrong: the sequence end matches TRBJ2-7 better. The specimen was PBMCs. The sequence came from a man between 18 and 35 years old in good health and CMV-seronegative. The CDR3 sequence: CASSGRDSYEQYF. In nucleotides, the CDR3 is TGTGCCAGCAGTGGCAGGGACTCCTACGAGCAGTACTTC.